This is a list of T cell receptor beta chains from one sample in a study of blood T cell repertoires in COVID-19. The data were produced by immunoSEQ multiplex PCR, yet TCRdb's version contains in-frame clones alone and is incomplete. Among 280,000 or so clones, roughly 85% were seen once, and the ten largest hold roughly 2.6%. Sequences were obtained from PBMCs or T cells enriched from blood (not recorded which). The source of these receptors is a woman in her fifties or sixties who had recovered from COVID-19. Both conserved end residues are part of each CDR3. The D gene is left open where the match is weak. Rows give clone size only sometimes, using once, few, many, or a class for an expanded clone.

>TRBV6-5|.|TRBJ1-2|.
CASSAFSTGNYGYTF
TGTGCCAGCAGCGCCTTTTCTACAGGGAATTATGGCTACACCTTC
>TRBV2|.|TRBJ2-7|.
CASSVAASYEQYF
TGTGCCAGCAGTGTGGCGGCCTCCTACGAGCAGTACTTC
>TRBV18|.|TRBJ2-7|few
CASSTERYEQYF
TGTGCCAGCTCCACGGAGCGCTACGAGCAGTACTTC
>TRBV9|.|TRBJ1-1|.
CASSGMTVATEAFF
TGTGCCAGCAGCGGAATGACAGTAGCCACTGAAGCTTTCTTT
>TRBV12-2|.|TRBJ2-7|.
CASRKLDRGNSLSSYEQYF
TGTGCAAGTCGCAAACTGGACAGGGGAAATAGCCTAAGCTCCTACGAGCAGTACTTC
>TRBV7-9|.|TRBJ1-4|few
CASSLGRGWEEKLFF
TGTGCCAGCAGCCTCGGACGCGGGTGGGAGGAAAAACTGTTTTTT
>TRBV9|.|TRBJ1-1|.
CASSVGGHRLNTEAFF
TGTGCCAGCAGCGTAGGGGGCCACAGGCTGAACACTGAAGCTTTCTTT
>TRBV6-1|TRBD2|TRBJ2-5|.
CASSEYRGGETQYF
TGTGCCAGCAGTGAATATAGGGGAGGGGAGACCCAGTACTTC
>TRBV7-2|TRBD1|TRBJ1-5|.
CASSLGQGIFNQPQHF
TGTGCCAGCAGCTTAGGACAGGGAATATTCAATCAGCCCCAGCATTTT
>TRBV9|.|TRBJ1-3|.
CASSVVSSGNTIYF
TGTGCCAGCAGCGTAGTTAGCTCTGGAAACACCATATATTTT
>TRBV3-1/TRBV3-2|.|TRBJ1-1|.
CASSPQTGNTEAFF
TGTGCCAGCAGCCCCCAGACAGGAAACACTGAAGCTTTCTTT
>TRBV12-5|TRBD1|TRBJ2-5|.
CASGLRDRGRETQYF
TGTGCTAGTGGTTTGAGGGACAGGGGGCGAGAGACCCAGTACTTC
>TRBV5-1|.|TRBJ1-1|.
CASSLESRGNTEAFF
TGCGCCAGCAGCTTGGAATCTAGGGGTAACACTGAAGCTTTCTTT
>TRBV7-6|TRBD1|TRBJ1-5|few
CASSIGGTGSNQPQHF
TGTGCCAGCAGCATAGGAGGGACAGGGAGCAATCAGCCCCAGCATTTT
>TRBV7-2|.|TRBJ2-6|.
CASSLVAGGYSSGANVLTF
TGTGCCAGCAGCTTAGTGGCAGGGGGGTATAGCTCTGGGGCCAACGTCCTGACTTTC
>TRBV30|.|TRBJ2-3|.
CAWRSGGGTQYF
TGTGCCTGGAGGAGCGGAGGAGGTACGCAGTATTTT
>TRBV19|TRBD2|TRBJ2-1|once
CASRPGLALYNEQFF
TGTGCCAGTAGGCCGGGACTAGCTTTATACAATGAGCAGTTCTTC
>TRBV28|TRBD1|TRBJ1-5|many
CASSPRTGGRGSTQHF
TGTGCCAGCAGTCCTAGGACAGGGGGTCGAGGTTCGACCCAGCATTTT
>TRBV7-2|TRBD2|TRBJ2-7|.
CASSLFPTSGRPYEQYF
TGTGCCAGCAGCTTATTCCCCACTAGCGGGAGGCCCTACGAGCAGTACTTC
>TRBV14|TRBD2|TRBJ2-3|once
CASSQRKTSGGRTDTQYF
TGTGCCAGCAGCCAAAGGAAAACTAGCGGGGGGCGCACAGATACGCAGTATTTT
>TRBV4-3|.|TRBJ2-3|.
CASSQDYRGTTDTQYF
TGCGCCAGCAGCCAAGATTATCGGGGAACCACAGATACGCAGTATTTT
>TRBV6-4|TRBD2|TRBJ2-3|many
CASSEGLAADTQYF
TGTGCCAGCAGTGAGGGACTAGCGGCAGATACGCAGTATTTT
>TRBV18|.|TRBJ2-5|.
CASSPVKETQYF
TGTGCCAGCTCACCTGTCAAAGAGACCCAGTACTTC
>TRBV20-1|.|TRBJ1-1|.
CSASIQGANTEAFF
TGCAGTGCTAGTATTCAGGGCGCGAACACTGAAGCTTTCTTT
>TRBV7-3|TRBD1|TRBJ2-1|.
CASSPRRDSNEQFF
TGTGCCAGCAGCCCCAGAAGGGACAGCAATGAGCAGTTCTTC
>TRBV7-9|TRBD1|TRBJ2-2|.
CASSRQGTGELFF
TGTGCCAGCAGTAGACAGGGCACCGGGGAGCTGTTTTTT
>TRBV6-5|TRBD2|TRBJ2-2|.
CATGLVGTGELFF
TGTGCCACCGGACTAGTGGGCACCGGGGAGCTGTTTTTT
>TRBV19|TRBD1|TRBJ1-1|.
CASSTGGNTEAFF
TGTGCCAGTTCGACAGGGGGGAACACTGAAGCTTTCTTT
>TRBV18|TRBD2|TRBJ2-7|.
CASSPMTSGRLSYEQYF
TGTGCCAGCTCACCAATGACTAGCGGGAGGTTGAGCTACGAGCAGTACTTC
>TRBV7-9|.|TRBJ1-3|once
CASSSTERDTIYF
TGTGCCAGCAGCTCGACGGAGAGGGACACCATATATTTT
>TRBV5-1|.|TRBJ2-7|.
CASSFRDSYEQYF
TGCGCCAGCAGCTTCCGGGACTCCTACGAGCAGTACTTC
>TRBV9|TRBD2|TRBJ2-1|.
CASSGLAGARGEQFF
TGTGCCAGCAGCGGACTAGCGGGAGCCAGGGGTGAGCAGTTCTTC
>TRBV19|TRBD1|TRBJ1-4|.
CASTLPGQAEKLFF
TGTGCCAGTACCCTACCGGGACAGGCTGAAAAACTGTTTTTT
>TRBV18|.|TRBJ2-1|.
CASSPPSRYNEQFF
TGTGCCAGCTCACCACCGTCACGGTACAATGAGCAGTTCTTC
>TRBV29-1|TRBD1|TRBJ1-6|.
CSVGDRINSPLHF
TGCAGCGTGGGGGACAGAATTAATTCACCCCTCCACTTT
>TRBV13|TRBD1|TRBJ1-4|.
CASREGQGAEKLFF
TGTGCCAGCAGGGAAGGACAGGGGGCTGAAAAACTGTTTTTT
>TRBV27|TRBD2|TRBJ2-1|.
CASSPDFRLALKNEQFF
TGTGCCAGCAGTCCCGACTTCAGACTAGCCTTGAAAAATGAGCAGTTCTTC
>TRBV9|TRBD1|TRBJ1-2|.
CASSPPDRGYGYTF
TGTGCCAGCAGCCCCCCCGACAGGGGATATGGCTACACCTTC
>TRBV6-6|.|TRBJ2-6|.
CASSLVRRRSGANVLTF
TGTGCCAGCAGTCTGGTCCGCAGGCGCTCTGGGGCCAACGTCCTGACTTTC
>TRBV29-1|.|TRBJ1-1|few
CSVVRQINTEAFF
TGCAGCGTTGTGAGGCAGATAAACACTGAAGCTTTCTTT
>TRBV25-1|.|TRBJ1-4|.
CASSGAGRVGEKLFF
TGTGCCAGCAGTGGGGCCGGCAGGGTGGGGGAAAAACTGTTTTTT
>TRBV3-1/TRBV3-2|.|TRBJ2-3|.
CASRQVGGSTDTQYF
TGTGCCAGCAGGCAAGTTGGGGGCAGCACAGATACGCAGTATTTT
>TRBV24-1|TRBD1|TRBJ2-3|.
CATAGQGTDTQYF
TGTGCCACCGCTGGACAGGGCACAGATACGCAGTATTTT
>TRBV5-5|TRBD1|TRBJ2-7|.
CASSLGDSPYEQYF
TGTGCCAGCAGCTTAGGGGACAGCCCTTACGAGCAGTACTTC
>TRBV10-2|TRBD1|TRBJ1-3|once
CASSAVYRGSGNTIYF
TGCGCCAGCAGTGCCGTCTACAGGGGATCTGGAAACACCATATATTTT
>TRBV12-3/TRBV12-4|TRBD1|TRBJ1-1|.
CASSLAGGTEAFF
TGTGCCAGCAGCCTAGCAGGGGGCACTGAAGCTTTCTTT